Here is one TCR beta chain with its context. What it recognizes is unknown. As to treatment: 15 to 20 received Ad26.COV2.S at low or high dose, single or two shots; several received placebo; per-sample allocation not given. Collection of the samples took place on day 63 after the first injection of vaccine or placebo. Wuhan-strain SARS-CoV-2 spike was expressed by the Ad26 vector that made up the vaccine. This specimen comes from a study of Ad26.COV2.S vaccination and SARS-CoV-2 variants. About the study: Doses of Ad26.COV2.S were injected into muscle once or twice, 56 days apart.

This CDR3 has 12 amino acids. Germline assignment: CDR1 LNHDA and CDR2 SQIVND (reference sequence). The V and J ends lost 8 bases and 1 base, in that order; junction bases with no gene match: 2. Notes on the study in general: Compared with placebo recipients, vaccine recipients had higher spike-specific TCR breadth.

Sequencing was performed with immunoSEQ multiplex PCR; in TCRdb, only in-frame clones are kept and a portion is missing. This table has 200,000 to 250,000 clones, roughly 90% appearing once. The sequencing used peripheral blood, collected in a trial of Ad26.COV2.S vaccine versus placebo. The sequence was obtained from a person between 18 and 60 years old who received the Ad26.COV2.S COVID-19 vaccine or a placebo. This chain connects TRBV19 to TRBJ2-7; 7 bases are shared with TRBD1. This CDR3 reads CASRQGSYEQYF. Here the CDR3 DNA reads TGTGCCAGTCGACAGGGATCCTACGAGCAGTACTTC.